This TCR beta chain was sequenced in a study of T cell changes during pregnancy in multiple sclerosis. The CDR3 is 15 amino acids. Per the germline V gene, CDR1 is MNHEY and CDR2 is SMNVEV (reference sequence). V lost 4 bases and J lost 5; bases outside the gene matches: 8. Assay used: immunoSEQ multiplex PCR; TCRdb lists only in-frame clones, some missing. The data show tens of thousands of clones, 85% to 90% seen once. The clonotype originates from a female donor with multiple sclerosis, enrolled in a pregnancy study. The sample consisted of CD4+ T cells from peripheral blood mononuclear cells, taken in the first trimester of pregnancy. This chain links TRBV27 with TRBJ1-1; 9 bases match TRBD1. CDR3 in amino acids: CASSWGQGTGTEAFF. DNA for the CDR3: TGTGCCAGCAGTTGGGGACAGGGAACGGGGACTGAAGCTTTCTTT.